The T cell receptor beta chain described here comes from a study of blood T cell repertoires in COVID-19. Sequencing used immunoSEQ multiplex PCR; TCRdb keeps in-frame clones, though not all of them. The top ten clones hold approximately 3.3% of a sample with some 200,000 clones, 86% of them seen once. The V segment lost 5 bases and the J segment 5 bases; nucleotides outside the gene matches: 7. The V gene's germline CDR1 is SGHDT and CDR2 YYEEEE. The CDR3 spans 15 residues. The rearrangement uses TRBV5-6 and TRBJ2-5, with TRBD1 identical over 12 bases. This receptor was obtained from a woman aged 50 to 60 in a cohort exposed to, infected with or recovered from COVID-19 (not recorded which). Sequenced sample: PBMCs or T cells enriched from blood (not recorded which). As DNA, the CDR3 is TGTGCCAGCAGGGCCGGGACAGGGGGCGGGGAGACCCAGTACTTC. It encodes CASRAGTGGGETQYF.